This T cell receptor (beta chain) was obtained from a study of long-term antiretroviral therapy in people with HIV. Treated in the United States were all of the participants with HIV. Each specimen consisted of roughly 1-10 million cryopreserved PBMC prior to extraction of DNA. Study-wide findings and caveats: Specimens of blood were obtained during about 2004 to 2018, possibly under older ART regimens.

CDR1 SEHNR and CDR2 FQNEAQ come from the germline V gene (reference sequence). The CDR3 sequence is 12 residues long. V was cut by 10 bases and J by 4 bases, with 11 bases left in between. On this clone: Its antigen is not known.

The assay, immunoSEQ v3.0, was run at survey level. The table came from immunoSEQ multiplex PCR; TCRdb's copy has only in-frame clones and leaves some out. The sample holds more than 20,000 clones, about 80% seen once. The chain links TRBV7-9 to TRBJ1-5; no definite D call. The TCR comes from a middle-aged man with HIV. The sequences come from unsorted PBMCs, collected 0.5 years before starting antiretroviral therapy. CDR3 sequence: CATTTGNQPQHF. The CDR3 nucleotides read TGTGCCACAACCACGGGAAATCAGCCCCAGCATTTT.